These 21 T cell receptor beta chains came from one sample sequenced in a study of blood T cell repertoires in COVID-19. Generated by immunoSEQ multiplex PCR, the TCRdb table keeps only in-frame clones and is missing some. Seen here are about 240,000 clones, roughly 90% observed once, and the top ten hold approximately 6.2%. Sequencing was done on a sample of peripheral blood. The source of these receptors is a man aged 55 to 70 with acute or convalescent COVID-19.

V gene TRBV19 combines with J gene TRBJ2-2; 7 nucleotides line up with TRBD1. CDR1 and CDR2 (germline): LNHDA, SQIVND (reference sequence). V lost 7 bases to trimming and J lost 2 bases; unmatched junction nucleotides: 7. CDR3 length equals 15 residues. The CDR3 spells CASIRTGRNTGELFF. DNA of the CDR3: TGTGCCAGTATACGGACAGGTCGCAACACCGGGGAGCTGTTTTTT.

This clone was seen a handful of times. This chain uses TRBV27 with TRBJ2-7, with 12 bases matching TRBD2. Trimming removed 5 bases from V and 4 bases from J; junction bases left unmatched: 18. Germline loops: CDR1 MNHEY, CDR2 SMNVEV (reference sequence). CDR3 size: 19 residues. CDR3 sequence reads: CASSPRLSLGLAGRYEQYF. CDR3 DNA: TGTGCCAGCAGTCCCCGACTCAGCCTTGGACTAGCGGGAAGGTACGAGCAGTACTTC.

The chain employs TRBV9 and TRBJ2-2; D is unclear. There are 12 residues in the CDR3. CDR1 is SGDLS, CDR2 YYNGEE, per germline. Trimming pared 7 bases from V and 2 bases from J, leaving 6 bases between. The CDR3 nucleotides are TGTGCCAGCCTAGGCAACACCGGGGAGCTGTTTTTT. Translation: CASLGNTGELFF.

The genes are TRBV7-2 and TRBJ1-1; perhaps TRBD1 as D (5 bases). This CDR3 region has 14 residues. Germline loops: CDR1 SGHTA, CDR2 FQGNSA. Deletions cut 5 bases from V and 4 bases from J, with 14 bases between. CDR3 amino acids: CASSPQGASTEAFF. The CDR3, as DNA: TGTGCCAGCAGCCCCCAAGGGGCAAGCACTGAAGCTTTCTTT.

The chain couples TRBV5-4 to TRBJ1-3; no clear D gene. This CDR3 contains 16 residues. Germline-derived CDR1 and CDR2 are SGHNT and YYREEE (reference sequence). Trimming took 0 bases from V and 8 from J, leaving 18 bases between them. DNA of the CDR3: TGTGCCAGCAGCTTGGGTTTAAGTAGGGCCGGGGACACCATATATTTT. It translates to CASSLGLSRAGDTIYF.

This chain joins TRBV9 and TRBJ2-7, with TRBD2 identical over 7 bases. The CDR3 has 15 amino acids. V lost 4 bases, J lost 1 base, and 8 bases stayed unmatched. Germline CDR1 SGDLS, CDR2 YYNGEE. DNA for the CDR3: TGTGCCAGCAGCCCACAAGCGGGACCATCCTACGAGCAGTACTTC. Translating gives CASSPQAGPSYEQYF.

This clone was recorded once. The rearrangement links TRBV30 to TRBJ1-5, with D hard to call. Germline V lookup: CDR1 GTSNPN, CDR2 SVGIG (reference sequence). This CDR3 spans 17 amino acids. Trimming pared 2 bases from V and 7 bases from J, leaving 24 bases between. CDR3 amino acids: CAWSFGFGGPRTQPQHF. The CDR3, as DNA: TGTGCCTGGAGTTTTGGGTTCGGTGGGCCCCGAACCCAGCCCCAGCATTTT.

The rearrangement links TRBV7-6 to TRBJ2-5, with 8 nucleotides matching TRBD1. This CDR3 has 17 amino acids. After removal of 5 bases from V and 4 bases from J, the junction contained 15 bases not matched to a gene. The germline CDR1 and CDR2 sequences are SGHVS and FNYEAQ. The CDR3 nucleotides read TGTGCCAGCAGCCCACTCAGCTCCGGGACAGGAAGAGAGACCCAGTACTTC. Protein sequence: CASSPLSSGTGRETQYF.

As regards this clone: Other DNA sequences in this sample translate to the same CDR3. The rearrangement uses TRBV7-9 and TRBJ1-5, with no clear D. Germline V CDR1 and CDR2: SEHNR, FQNEAQ (reference sequence). The CDR3 is 13 amino acids. V lost 3 bases and J lost 2, with 5 bases in between. The CDR3 region has the DNA TGTGCCAGCAGCTTTTCAGGCAATCAGCCCCAGCATTTT. As protein: CASSFSGNQPQHF.

The V and J genes are TRBV30 and TRBJ2-3; D uncertain. The CDR3 runs to 12 residues. The germline gives CDR1 GTSNPN, CDR2 SVGIG (reference sequence). The ends were cut back, 3 bases at V and 3 bases at J, with 7 bases in the middle. CDR3 nucleotide sequence: TGTGCCTGGAGGGCAGTGACAGATACGCAGTATTTT. It translates to CAWRAVTDTQYF.

V usage is TRBV27 and J usage is TRBJ2-1, with 7 bases lining up with TRBD1. The CDR3 runs to 15 residues. V lost 7 bases to trimming and J lost 1 base; unmatched junction nucleotides: 7. Germline assignment: CDR1 MNHEY and CDR2 SMNVEV (reference sequence). The CDR3 protein is CASNTGAGSYNEQFF. DNA of the CDR3: TGTGCCAGCAACACAGGGGCAGGGTCCTACAATGAGCAGTTCTTC.

This chain links TRBV28 with TRBJ2-1; tentatively, D is TRBD2 (7 bases). Trimming pared 5 bases from V and 7 bases from J, leaving 27 bases between. The length of the CDR3 is 18 residues. In germline, CDR1 is MDHEN, CDR2 SYDVKM. CDR3 in amino acids: CASSPRGAGAAGWNEQFF. The CDR3 DNA follows: TGTGCCAGCAGTCCCCGCGGGGCGGGGGCCGCGGGGTGGAATGAGCAGTTCTTC.

CDR3 sequence reads: CASSKGGTNQPQHF. DNA of the CDR3: TGTGCCAGCAGCAAAGGCGGGACTAATCAGCCCCAGCATTTT. This sequence joins TRBV21-1 and TRBJ1-5. TRBV21-1 is tagged as a pseudogene. There are 14 residues in the CDR3.

The chain is built from TRBV5-5 and TRBJ2-5, with 7 bases identical to TRBD2. The CDR3 runs to 16 residues. The V gene end was trimmed by 0 bases and the J gene end by 2 bases; junction bases not matched to a gene: 7. Germline CDR1 is SGHKS and CDR2 is YYEKEE (reference sequence). The CDR3 region is CASSLEVAGFQETQYF. The CDR3 bases are TGTGCCAGCAGCTTGGAGGTAGCGGGCTTTCAAGAGACCCAGTACTTC. Combining the CDR3 with reference TRBV5-5 and TRBJ2-5 gives the whole variable domain DAGVTQSPTHLIKTRGQQVTLRCSPISGHKSVSWYQQVLGQGPQFIFQYYEKEERGRGNFPDRFSARQFPNYSSELNVNALLLGDSALYLCASSLEVAGFQETQYFGPGTRLLVL.

The rearrangement uses TRBV5-1 and TRBJ2-2, with a tentative D call TRBD2 (5 bases). Germline CDR1 is SGHRS and CDR2 is YFSETQ. This CDR3 has 14 amino acids. Trimming took 4 bases from V and 1 from J, leaving 8 bases between them. The CDR3 DNA sequence: TGCGCCAGCAGCCGAGGGCAGAACACCGGGGAGCTGTTTTTT. Residues: CASSRGQNTGELFF.

V gene TRBV20-1 combines with J gene TRBJ2-1, with D unresolved. V dropped 3 bases and J dropped 0 bases, with 15 bases sitting between them. Germline CDR1 is DFQATT and CDR2 is SNEGSKA (reference sequence). This CDR3 comprises 16 residues. For the CDR3, the DNA is TGCAGTGCTAGTGGCAGGCCTCCGAGCTCCTACAATGAGCAGTTCTTC. It encodes CSASGRPPSSYNEQFF.

This clone has only one observation. The chain combines TRBV28 with TRBJ1-5; a possible D gene is TRBD1 (6 bases). Germline V gives CDR1 MDHEN, CDR2 SYDVKM. V was trimmed by 5 bases and J by 0 bases, leaving 14 bases between them. This CDR3 has 16 amino acids. The CDR3 loop is CASSPLWTVSNQPQHF. Written as DNA, the CDR3 is TGTGCCAGCAGTCCCCTATGGACAGTTAGCAATCAGCCCCAGCATTTT. The full variable domain, completed using reference TRBV28 and TRBJ1-5, is DVKVTQSSRYLVKRTGEKVFLECVQDMDHENMFWYRQDPGLGLRLIYFSYDVKMKEKGDIPEGYSVSREKKERFSLILESASTNQTSMYLCASSPLWTVSNQPQHFGDGTRLSIL.

Comment on this clone: The sample carries other DNA sequences with the same CDR3. The V gene is TRBV12-3 or TRBV12-4, the J gene TRBJ1-2; 7 nucleotides match TRBD1. J lost 4 bases, V lost 2 bases, and 1 base had no gene match. This CDR3 contains 13 residues. CDR3 nucleotides: TGTGCCAGCAGTTTAAGGGACAGCTATGGCTACACCTTC. Residues: CASSLRDSYGYTF.

This clone was detected a few times. This chain joins TRBV14 and TRBJ1-2; D unresolved. Between the trimmed V and J ends, which lost 0 bases and 0 bases, there was a span of 14 bases. The germline gives CDR1 SGHDN, CDR2 FVKESK. This CDR3 contains 17 residues. The CDR3 bases are TGTGCCAGCAGCCAAGATTCGATGGAGGGTTCTAACTATGGCTACACCTTC. The encoded protein is CASSQDSMEGSNYGYTF.

About this clone: This sample also contains other DNA sequences that code for the same CDR3. The rearrangement links TRBV3-1 (or the pseudogene TRBV3-2) to TRBJ1-1; the D gene is possibly TRBD1 (6 bases). CDR1 and CDR2 (germline): LGHDT, YNNKEL (reference sequence). V lost 3 bases and J lost 1, with 9 bases in between. There are 14 residues in the CDR3. CDR3 in amino acids: CASSQEDRNTEAFF. The CDR3 nucleotides are TGTGCCAGCAGCCAGGAGGACAGGAACACTGAAGCTTTCTTT.

The chain couples TRBV27 to TRBJ2-7; 10 positions match TRBD1. Germline CDR1 reads MNHEY; CDR2 reads SMNVEV (reference sequence). Trimming removed 4 bases from V and 4 bases from J; junction bases left unmatched: 10. This CDR3 is built from 16 residues. The CDR3 DNA sequence: TGTGCCAGCAGTTCCCGGGACAGGGGTTTGGGTTACGAGCAGTACTTC. Translation gives CASSSRDRGLGYEQYF.